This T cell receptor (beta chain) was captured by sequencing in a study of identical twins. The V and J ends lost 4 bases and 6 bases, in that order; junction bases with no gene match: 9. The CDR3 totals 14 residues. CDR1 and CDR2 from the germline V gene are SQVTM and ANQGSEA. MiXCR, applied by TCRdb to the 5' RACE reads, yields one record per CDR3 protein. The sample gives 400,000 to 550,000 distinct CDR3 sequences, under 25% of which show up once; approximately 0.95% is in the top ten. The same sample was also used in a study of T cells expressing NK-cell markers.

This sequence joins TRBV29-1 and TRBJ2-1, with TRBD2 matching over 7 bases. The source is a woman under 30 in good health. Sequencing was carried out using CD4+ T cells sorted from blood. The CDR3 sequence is CSVVPPSGLNEQFF. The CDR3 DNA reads TGCAGCGTTGTTCCCCCTAGCGGACTCAATGAGCAGTTCTTC.